This paragraph reports one TCR beta chain. The antigen remains unidentified. The data belong to a study of cytomegalovirus exposure and HLA in healthy donors. Study in general: Within an early data release were about 85 million unique TCRs drawn from HLA-typed donors.

Findings and caveats of the study: TCR beta sequences reportedly predicted most subjects' HLA-A and HLA-B alleles accurately. On later analysis, the bulk of CMV-associated TCR beta chains appeared to be HLA-restricted.

PCR used 60 Vbeta primers and 13 Jbeta primers. Profiled with immunoSEQ multiplex PCR; TCRdb holds only in-frame clones, not every one. The table lists about 210,000 clones, around 78% of them singletons. The sequenced sample was PBMCs. The TCR comes from a woman aged 25 to 39 in good health and CMV-seropositive.

The CDR3 region is CAWSSGTAYNSPLHF. The CDR3 DNA reads TGTGCCTGGAGTTCCGGGACAGCATATAATTCACCCCTCCACTTT. V usage is TRBV30 and J usage is TRBJ1-6, with TRBD1 identical over 7 bases. The V gene end was trimmed by 2 bases and the J gene end by 4 bases; junction bases not matched to a gene: 5. Germline V gene data show CDR1 as GTSNPN and CDR2 as SVGIG (reference sequence). The CDR3 covers 15 residues. Full variable domain (rest looked up from reference TRBV30 and TRBJ1-6): SQTIHQWPATLVQPVGSPLSLECTVEGTSNPNLYWYRQAAGRGLQLLFYSVGIGQISSEVPQNLSASRPQDRQFILSSKKLLLSDSGFYLCAWSSGTAYNSPLHFGNGTRLTVT.